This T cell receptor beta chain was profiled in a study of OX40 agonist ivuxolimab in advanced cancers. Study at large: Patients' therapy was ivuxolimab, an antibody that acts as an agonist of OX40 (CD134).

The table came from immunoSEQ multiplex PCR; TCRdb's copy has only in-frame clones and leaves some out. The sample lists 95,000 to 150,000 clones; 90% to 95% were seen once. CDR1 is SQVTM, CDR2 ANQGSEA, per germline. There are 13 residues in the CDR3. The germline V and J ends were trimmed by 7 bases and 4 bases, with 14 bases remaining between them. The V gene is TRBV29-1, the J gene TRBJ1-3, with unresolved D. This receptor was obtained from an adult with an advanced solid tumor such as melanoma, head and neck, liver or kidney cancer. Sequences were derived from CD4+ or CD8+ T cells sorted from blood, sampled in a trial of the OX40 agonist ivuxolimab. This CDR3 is CSASYFSGNTIYF. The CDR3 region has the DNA TGCAGCGCCTCCTACTTTTCGGGAAACACCATATATTTT. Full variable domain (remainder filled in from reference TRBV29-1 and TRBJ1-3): SAVISQKPSRDICQRGTSLTIQCQVDSQVTMMFWYRQQPGQSLTLIATANQGSEATYESGFVIDKFPISRPNLTFSTLTVSNMSPEDSSIYLCSASYFSGNTIYFGEGSWLTVV.